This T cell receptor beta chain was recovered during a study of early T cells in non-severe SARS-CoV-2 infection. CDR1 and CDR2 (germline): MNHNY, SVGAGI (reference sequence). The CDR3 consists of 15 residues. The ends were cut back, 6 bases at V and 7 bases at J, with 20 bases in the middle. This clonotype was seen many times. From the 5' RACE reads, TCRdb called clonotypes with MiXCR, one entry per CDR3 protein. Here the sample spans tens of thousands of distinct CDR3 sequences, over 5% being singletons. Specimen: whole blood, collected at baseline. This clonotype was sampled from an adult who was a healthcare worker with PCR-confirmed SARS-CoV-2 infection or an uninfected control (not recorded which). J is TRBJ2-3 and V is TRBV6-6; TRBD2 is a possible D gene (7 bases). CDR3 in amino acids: CASSGGRDPSNTQYF. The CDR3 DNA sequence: TGTGCCAGCAGCGGGGGGCGGGACCCTTCGAATACGCAGTATTTT.